The T cell receptor beta chain under discussion was sequenced for a study of Tregs in tolerant kidney transplant recipients (dated by TCRdb to the late 2010s). A note on the overall study: Related donors were used in the transplants with nonmyeloablative bone marrow transplantation, and mixed chimerism was transient in the human trials. During sorting of primary belatacept mixed lymphocyte reaction cultures, recipient cells were distinguished from donor cells with antibodies. Activated donor B cells were produced by an approximately 10-day culture on irradiated CD40L-expressing 3T3 cells in the presence of cyclosporin A and IL-4. Sorted recipient Tregs were cultured for around 15 days with irradiated activated donor B cells plus IL-2, and restimulation was performed on day 11. Additional Treg samples were obtained by sorting recipient CD4+CD25+CD127- cells from a roughly 3-day mixed lymphocyte reaction with belatacept, in some cases after a subsequent roughly 5-day donor restimulation. Once the B cell culture was finished, the cells were sorted into two populations: CD4+CD8-CD25+CD127- and CD4+CD8-4-1BB+CD40L-. The study used TCRbeta sequencing to identify donor-specific regulatory T cells before combined kidney and bone marrow transplantation, then tracked those cells after transplant.

Findings and caveats that apply to the study as a whole: Donor-specific Treg expansion was found to exceed global Treg expansion in tolerant patients, suggesting antigen-driven rather than nonspecific expansion. Expanding Tregs with activated donor B cells appeared to identify the most biologically relevant and donor-specific TCRbeta repertoire. For some patients the PCR primers changed over time, which made it impossible to compare the samples from those patients at the nucleotide level. Because the study included only a small number of patients, the results must be confirmed in larger populations and under other immunosuppression protocols. Biological reproducibility was not examined directly, but technical replication error appeared to be minimal.

The CDR3 sequence holds 13 residues, the cysteine and phenylalanine included. Of the read, only the CDR3 DNA is kept; its 39 bases are in frame from base 1. Relative to germline, V is 6 bases shorter and J is 4 bases shorter, with 12 bases between their ends. CDR1 SNHLY and CDR2 FYNNEI are derived from the germline V gene. Of note for this clone: The antigen it binds to is not known. Per-base qualities were not stored, and no clone one base away is much larger.

For TCRbeta CDR3 sequencing, genomic DNA from the sorted cells was extracted using the QIAGEN DNeasy Blood and Tissue Kit. High-throughput TCRbeta CDR3 sequencing, which included PCR amplification with bias correction and internal controls, was done commercially through immunoSEQ. From the authors' description of their analysis: Unique productive TCRbeta sequences were defined by CDR3 nucleotide sequence where primers matched, and otherwise by CDR3 amino acid sequence together with Vbeta and Jbeta genes. A sequence counted as donor-reactive if, in CFSE-low cells, the sequence had a frequency of at least 0.01% and was expanded at least 5-fold compared with unstimulated cells. Repertoire divergence was quantified by Jensen-Shannon divergence using the top 100 TCRbeta sequences ranked by frequency. For samples with multiple sequencing runs, sorting error was corrected in each run separately before the runs were combined. TCRdb re-hosts the immuneACCESS table, in-frame sequences only. Its copies lack some clones; in the studies checked, an unresolved V gene accounts for under half of them, and the cause for the rest is not known. V and J calls and clone size are those listed in that table; D and trimming were worked out from the DNA. This sample gives several thousand clones in total; 90% of them show up just once. The ten top clones hold 3.5% of the sample.

The sample's time point label, decoded: blood sample drawn before combined kidney and bone marrow transplant. A few combined kidney and bone marrow transplant recipients from the ITN036ST trial were included as patients, and samples were available only from these trial subjects. Healthy control blood was separated into PBMCs by Ficoll density gradient and cryopreserved, and patient PBMCs were collected both before and after transplant. Sequencing used Tregs from blood cultured with allogeneic cells, obtained before the transplant. This clonotype was sampled from a human patient who received a combined kidney and bone marrow transplant. The rearrangement joined TRBV2 to TRBJ1-2; tentative D gene TRBD1, with 5 bases matching. Here is the DNA: TGTGCCAGCAGGCAACGGGACCTCTATGGCTACACCTTC. Its coded protein is CASRQRDLYGYTF.